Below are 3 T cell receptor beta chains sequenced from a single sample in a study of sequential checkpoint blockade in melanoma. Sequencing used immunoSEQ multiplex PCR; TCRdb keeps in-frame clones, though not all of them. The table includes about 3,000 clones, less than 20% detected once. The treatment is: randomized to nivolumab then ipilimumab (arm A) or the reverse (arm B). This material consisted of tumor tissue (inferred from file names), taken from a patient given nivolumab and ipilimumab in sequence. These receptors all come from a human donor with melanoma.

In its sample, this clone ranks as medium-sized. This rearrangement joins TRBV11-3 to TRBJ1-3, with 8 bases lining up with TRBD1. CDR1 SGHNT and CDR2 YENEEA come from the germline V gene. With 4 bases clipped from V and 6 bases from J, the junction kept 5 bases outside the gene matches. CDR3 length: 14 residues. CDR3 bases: TGTGCCAGCAGCTACGGACAGGGAGTAAACACCATATATTTT. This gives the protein CASSYGQGVNTIYF.

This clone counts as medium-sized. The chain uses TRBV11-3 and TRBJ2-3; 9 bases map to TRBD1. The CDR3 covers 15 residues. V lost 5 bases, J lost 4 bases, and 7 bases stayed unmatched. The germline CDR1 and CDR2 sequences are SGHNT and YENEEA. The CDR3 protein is CASSPDRGIADTQYF. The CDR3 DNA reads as TGTGCCAGCAGCCCGGACAGGGGCATTGCAGATACGCAGTATTTT.

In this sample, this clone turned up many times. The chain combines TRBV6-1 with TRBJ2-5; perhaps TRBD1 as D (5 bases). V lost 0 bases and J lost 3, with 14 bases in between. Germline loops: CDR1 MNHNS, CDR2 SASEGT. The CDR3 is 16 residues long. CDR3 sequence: CASSEAEGEGKETQYF. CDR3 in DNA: TGTGCCAGCAGTGAAGCTGAAGGGGAAGGGAAAGAGACCCAGTACTTC.